What follows is one T cell receptor beta chain and its context. The antigen remains undetermined. This sample was included in a study of cytomegalovirus exposure and HLA in healthy donors. The PCR employed 60 Vbeta primers together with 13 Jbeta primers. Here immunoSEQ multiplex PCR was the method, and the copy in TCRdb shows in-frame clones only, minus some. The sample lists around 170,000 clones, roughly 80% occurring once. Trimming at V came to 3 bases and at J to 2 bases, leaving 14 bases not matched to a gene. Germline V gene sequence: CDR1 SGDLS, CDR2 YYNGEE. The length of the CDR3 is 18 residues. General study points: In vitro confirmation showed a few CMV-associated chains to be CMV antigen specific. Equally common other TCR beta chains were less clonally expanded than HLA-associated ones, a later analysis found. It was reported that the classifier diagnosed cytomegalovirus status with high specificity and sensitivity in both the original and validation cohorts. Later analysis demonstrated an association between a missense DCLRE1C variant and TCR beta V- and J-gene trimming.

The V and J genes are TRBV9 and TRBJ2-7; TRBD2 matches at 10 bases. The sequenced sample was PBMCs. The TCR comes from a man aged 45 to 65 in good health and CMV-seronegative. The CDR3 DNA reads TGTGCCAGCAGCGGGCCCTCAGCGGGGGGGCCTCGAACCTACGAGCAGTACTTC. This codes for CASSGPSAGGPRTYEQYF.